These T cell receptor beta chains were read from a single sample in a study of cytomegalovirus exposure and HLA in healthy donors. The data were produced by immunoSEQ multiplex PCR, yet TCRdb's version contains in-frame clones alone and is incomplete. The table lists around 80,000 clones, roughly 96% of them singletons. The material sequenced was PBMCs. The receptors derive from a woman under 30 in good health and CMV-seronegative. CDR3s include the opening cysteine and the closing phenylalanine or tryptophan. D genes are given only for firm matches. Not all rows give a size; the values are once, few, many and, for expanded clones, a class.

V	D	J	size	CDR3	DNA
TRBV19	NA	TRBJ2-5	NA	CASSFAGIQETQYF	TGTGCCAGTAGTTTTGCAGGGATCCAAGAGACCCAGTACTTC
TRBV10-1	NA	TRBJ2-3	NA	CASSDAQGTSTDTQYF	TGCGCCAGCAGTGACGCTCAAGGGACAAGCACAGATACGCAGTATTTT
TRBV30	NA	TRBJ2-3	NA	CAWAYRGGGTDTQYF	TGTGCCTGGGCCTACAGGGGGGGAGGCACAGATACGCAGTATTTT
TRBV7-2	NA	TRBJ2-1	once	CASSLAGDLRSNEQFF	TGTGCCAGCAGCTTAGCCGGAGACCTTCGGTCCAATGAGCAGTTCTTC
TRBV6-1	NA	TRBJ1-4	NA	CASSVAAGREKLFF	TGTGCCAGCAGTGTTGCAGCGGGTAGGGAAAAACTGTTTTTT
TRBV19	NA	TRBJ1-6	NA	CASSVSRATSSYNSPLHF	TGTGCCAGTAGTGTCTCGAGGGCTACATCCTCCTATAATTCACCCCTCCACTTT
TRBV11-3	TRBD2	TRBJ2-1	NA	CASSQGLAGDEQFF	TGTGCCAGCAGCCAGGGACTAGCGGGGGATGAGCAGTTCTTC
TRBV9	TRBD1	TRBJ2-3	NA	CASSEGQGPGGTQYF	TGTGCCAGCAGCGAGGGACAGGGACCCGGGGGTACGCAGTATTTT
TRBV2	NA	TRBJ1-1	NA	CASKLEGLELAFF	TGTGCCAGCAAGTTAGAGGGTTTAGAGTTAGCTTTCTTT
TRBV7-9	TRBD2	TRBJ2-7	NA	CASSLIVLAGAYEQYF	TGTGCCAGCAGCTTGATCGTACTAGCGGGGGCCTACGAGCAGTACTTC
TRBV30	NA	TRBJ2-3	NA	CAWSILSGISTDTQYF	TGTGCCTGGAGTATCCTTAGCGGTATTAGCACAGATACGCAGTATTTT
TRBV27	NA	TRBJ2-1	NA	CASNLGYEQFF	TGTGCCAGCAATCTTGGCTATGAGCAGTTCTTC
TRBV7-8	NA	TRBJ2-3	NA	CASSPPGSGSDTQYF	TGTGCCAGCAGCCCGCCGGGGTCTGGATCGGATACGCAGTATTTT
TRBV27	TRBD2	TRBJ2-5	NA	CASRSQGTSGKETQYF	TGTGCCAGCAGATCACAAGGGACTAGCGGGAAGGAGACCCAGTACTTC
TRBV7-2	NA	TRBJ2-3	NA	CASSLRAGDTTDTQYF	TGTGCCAGCAGCTTACGGGCGGGGGACACCACAGATACGCAGTATTTT
TRBV7-9	NA	TRBJ2-3	once	CASSLETADTQYF	TGTGCCAGCAGCTTAGAAACAGCAGATACGCAGTATTTT